The next 17 T cell receptor beta chains were all read from a single sample in a study of cytomegalovirus exposure and HLA in healthy donors. Researchers ran the PCR with 60 Vbeta and 13 Jbeta primers. Clones were read by immunoSEQ multiplex PCR, and TCRdb kept only the in-frame ones, dropping some. The table has about 150,000 clones, over 75% seen once. Input material: PBMCs. The receptor source for this set is a man aged 25-40 years in good health and CMV-seropositive.

The chain links TRBV28 to TRBJ2-5, with 8 bases fitting TRBD1. The J call could be wrong; TRBJ2-7 is a better fit for the DNA end. From germline, CDR1 is MDHEN and CDR2 SYDVKM. The CDR3 is 13 amino acids. CDR3 nucleotide sequence: TGTGCCAGCAGTTTAGGACAGGGCCACGAGCAGTACTTC. Translation gives CASSLGQGHEQYF.

The chain combines TRBV6-1 with TRBJ2-2; TRBD1 aligns across 7 bases. Germline V lookup: CDR1 MNHNS, CDR2 SASEGT. Germline trimming cut 4 bases from V and 6 bases from J; bases unmatched to any gene: 5. The CDR3 loop spans 14 amino acids. The CDR3 region has the DNA TGTGCCAGCAGTGCAGGACAGGCCCCCGGGGAGCTGTTTTTT. It encodes CASSAGQAPGELFF.

This chain joins TRBV6-1 and TRBJ1-2; D unresolved. Deletions cut 1 base from V and 7 bases from J, with 16 bases between. Germline-derived CDR1 and CDR2 are MNHNS and SASEGT. CDR3 length: 15 amino acids. The CDR3 loop reads CASSEVAAARGGYTF. The CDR3 bases are TGTGCCAGCAGTGAAGTAGCGGCGGCGCGGGGTGGCTACACCTTC.

V is TRBV29-1 and J is TRBJ2-7; D is unresolved. This CDR3 is built from 13 residues. V was pared by 4 bases and J by 4 bases, with 14 bases between. From germline, CDR1 is SQVTM and CDR2 ANQGSEA. The CDR3 DNA sequence: TGCAGCGTTGTGAAAGACTCCTATTACGAGCAGTACTTC. The encoded protein is CSVVKDSYYEQYF.

This clone has just a few counts. V and J are TRBV25-1 and TRBJ2-1; 12 positions match TRBD2. CDR3 size: 16 residues. Germline CDR1 is MGHDK and CDR2 is SYGVNS. The V gene end was trimmed by 5 bases and the J gene end by 9 bases; junction bases not matched to a gene: 11. CDR3 nucleotide sequence: TGTGCCAGCAGTCAAAACGGTCCTAGCGGGAGGGGTGAGCAGTTCTTC. This gives the protein CASSQNGPSGRGEQFF.

The chain employs TRBV11-2 and TRBJ2-5; 11 nucleotides align to TRBD2. Germline trimming cut 5 bases from V and 5 bases from J; bases unmatched to any gene: 4. Germline CDR1 is SGHAT and CDR2 is FQNNGV. The CDR3 extends over 14 amino acids. CDR3 sequence: CASSRLAGGETQYF. The CDR3 region has the DNA TGTGCCAGCAGCCGGCTAGCGGGGGGCGAGACCCAGTACTTC.

The chain employs TRBV6-5 and TRBJ2-7; 9 bases map to TRBD1. The V gene end was trimmed by 4 bases and the J gene end by 5 bases; junction bases not matched to a gene: 12. The CDR3 spans 16 residues. The germline gives CDR1 MNHEY, CDR2 SVGAGI. DNA of the CDR3: TGTGCCAGCAGTTCACTACCGGGACAGGGAATGGACGAGCAGTACTTC. Protein: CASSSLPGQGMDEQYF.

This chain links TRBV7-9 with TRBJ2-3, with 8 bases matching TRBD2. The CDR3 loop spans 17 amino acids. The germline CDR1 and CDR2 sequences are SEHNR and FQNEAQ (reference sequence). V shed 9 bases, J shed 4 bases, and the junction held 18 bases outside the gene matches. CDR3 protein: CASPGGAFSGEADTQYF. Written as DNA, the CDR3 is TGTGCCAGTCCTGGGGGCGCCTTTAGCGGGGAAGCAGATACGCAGTATTTT.

The V call is TRBV27, the J call TRBJ2-7; D call uncertain. The germline V gene encodes CDR1 MNHEY and CDR2 SMNVEV (reference sequence). Trimming took off 0 bases at V and 6 bases at J, with 9 bases between the two ends. CDR3 size: 13 residues. The CDR3 DNA reads as TGTGCCAGCAGTTTATCCCCTGCCGGCGAGCAGTACTTC. Protein: CASSLSPAGEQYF.

The J gene is TRBJ2-5, the V gene TRBV27; 7 bases map to TRBD1. The V segment lost 6 bases and the J segment 4 bases; nucleotides outside the gene matches: 2. CDR3 length: 12 amino acids. Germline V gene data show CDR1 as MNHEY and CDR2 as SMNVEV (reference sequence). The CDR3 coding sequence is TGTGCCAGCAGAGGGACAGCAGAGACCCAGTACTTC. Protein: CASRGTAETQYF.

CDR3 DNA: TGCGCCAGCGCTCCCGCCCCAGGGGTAATCTCACCCCTCCACTTT. Its protein is CASAPAPGVISPLHF. V is TRBV5-1 and J is TRBJ1-6; possibly TRBD1 for D (6 bases). Trimming shortened V by 7 bases and J by 10 bases, and 21 bases separated the two germline ends. Germline-derived CDR1 and CDR2 are SGHRS and YFSETQ. This CDR3 comprises 15 residues.

The genes are TRBV15 and TRBJ2-5, with D possibly matching TRBD2 (5 bases). CDR3 length: 14 residues. V was trimmed by 4 bases and J by 7 bases, leaving 16 bases between them. Germline loops: CDR1 LNHNV, CDR2 YYDKDF (reference sequence). The chain's CDR3 is CATSNWTTIRTQYF. CDR3 DNA: TGTGCCACCAGCAACTGGACGACTATAAGGACCCAGTACTTC.

The J gene is TRBJ2-3, the V gene TRBV19; 9 positions agree with TRBD2. Trimming took 3 bases from V and 0 from J; bases not matched to a gene: 4. CDR3 size: 16 residues. Germline V gene data show CDR1 as LNHDA and CDR2 as SQIVND (reference sequence). CDR3 coding DNA: TGTGCCAGTAGTATTATGGCGGGGGGGAGCACAGATACGCAGTATTTT. Translating it yields CASSIMAGGSTDTQYF.

This clone was seen once. The rearrangement links TRBV7-6 to TRBJ1-5, with D possibly being TRBD1 (5 bases). The CDR3 spans 14 residues. Germline CDR1 reads SGHVS; CDR2 reads FNYEAQ. Trimming removed 1 base from V and 7 bases from J, with 11 bases in between. CDR3 residues: CASSLEVGAQPQHF. As DNA, the CDR3 is TGTGCCAGCAGCTTAGAGGTTGGGGCCCAGCCCCAGCATTTT.

This rearrangement joins TRBV29-1 to TRBJ2-2; 13 bases agree with TRBD2. The V segment lost 6 bases and the J segment 0 bases; nucleotides outside the gene matches: 4. The CDR3 runs to 16 residues. Looked up from germline, CDR1 is SQVTM and CDR2 is ANQGSEA. The CDR3 nucleotides are TGCAGCGTAACGGGGACTAGCGGGACGAACACCGGGGAGCTGTTTTTT. The encoded protein is CSVTGTSGTNTGELFF.

This chain joins TRBV25-1 and TRBJ2-3; 10 bases are a match to TRBD2. This CDR3 is built from 15 residues. Germline CDR1 MGHDK, CDR2 SYGVNS. V was pared by 2 bases and J by 3 bases, with 2 bases of the junction left unmatched. Here the CDR3 reads CASSELAGETDTQYF. For the CDR3, the DNA is TGTGCCAGCAGTGAACTAGCGGGGGAAACAGATACGCAGTATTTT.

The genes are TRBV5-1 and TRBJ2-5; 13 bases fit TRBD2. The germline V gene has CDR1 SGHRS and CDR2 YFSETQ. The CDR3 loop spans 16 amino acids. V gave up 4 bases and J gave up 4 bases; unmatched junction bases: 7. The CDR3 sequence is CASSIGLAGDLETQYF. DNA of the CDR3: TGCGCCAGCAGCATAGGACTAGCGGGAGATTTAGAGACCCAGTACTTC.